This T cell receptor (beta chain) appears in the sequencing data of a study of T cell changes during pregnancy in multiple sclerosis. The protocol was immunoSEQ multiplex PCR, while the TCRdb copy is restricted to in-frame clones and leaves out a portion. The sample has 35,000 or so clones, more than 70% seen once. The length of the CDR3 is 12 residues. Germline CDR1 reads MDHEN; CDR2 reads SYDVKM. The V gene end was trimmed by 2 bases and the J gene end by 13 bases; junction bases not matched to a gene: 8. The specimen comprised CD4+ T cells from peripheral blood mononuclear cells, sampled in the first trimester of pregnancy. The sequence came from a female donor with multiple sclerosis, enrolled in a pregnancy study. The gene calls are TRBV28 and TRBJ2-7, with 7 bases identical to TRBD2. The CDR3 DNA sequence: TGTGCCAGCAGTTTAGATCCGGGACTACTCTACTTC. It encodes CASSLDPGLLYF.